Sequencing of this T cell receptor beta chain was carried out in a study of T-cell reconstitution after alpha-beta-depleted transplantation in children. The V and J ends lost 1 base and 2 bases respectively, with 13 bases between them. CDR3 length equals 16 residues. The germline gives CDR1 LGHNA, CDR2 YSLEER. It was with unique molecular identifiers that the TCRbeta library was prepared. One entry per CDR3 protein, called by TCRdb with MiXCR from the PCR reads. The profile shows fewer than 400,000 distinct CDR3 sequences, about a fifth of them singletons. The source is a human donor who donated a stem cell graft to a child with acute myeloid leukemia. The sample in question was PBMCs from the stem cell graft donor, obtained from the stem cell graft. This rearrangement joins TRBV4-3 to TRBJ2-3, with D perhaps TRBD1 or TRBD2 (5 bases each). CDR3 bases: TGCGCCAGCAGCCAAGTTGGGACCGAAGACACAGATACGCAGTATTTT. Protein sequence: CASSQVGTEDTDTQYF.